The present T cell receptor beta chain was sequenced within a study of cytomegalovirus exposure and HLA in healthy donors. Study context: HLA-typed donors were the source of approximately 85 million unique TCRs held in an early data release.

This clone was seen once. Its matching antigen is unknown. Study-wide results and limits: TCR beta chain V- and J-gene trimming was linked, in a later analysis, to a missense variant in DCLRE1C. In a later analysis, TCR association rates varied by HLA locus: DRB1 most, HLA-C fewest.

The study ran its PCR with 60 Vbeta and 13 Jbeta primers. Data came from immunoSEQ multiplex PCR; TCRdb stores just in-frame clones and leaves some out. The repertoire holds over 250,000 clones, with 86% as singletons. This TCR came from a man in his forties in good health and CMV-seropositive. The sample consisted of PBMCs.

The DNA for the CDR3 is TGTGCCAGCAGGAGAAATAGCGGATACGAGCAGTACTTC. Translation gives CASRRNSGYEQYF. The chain joins TRBV7-8 to TRBJ2-7; possibly TRBD2 for D (6 bases). Trimming shortened V by 6 bases and J by 4 bases, and 13 bases separated the two germline ends. Germline CDR1 is SGHVS and CDR2 is FQNEAQ. This CDR3 is 13 amino acids long. Full variable domain (rest looked up from reference TRBV7-8 and TRBJ2-7): GAGVSQSPRYKVAKRGQDVALRCDPISGHVSLFWYQQALGQGPEFLTYFQNEAQLDKSGLPSDRFFAERPEGSVSTLKIQRTQQEDSAVYLCASRRNSGYEQYFGPGTRLTVT.